This T cell receptor (beta chain) stems from a study of cytomegalovirus exposure and HLA in healthy donors. Regarding this clone: Antigen: not known.

In the PCR, 60 Vbeta and 13 Jbeta primers were used. The method was immunoSEQ multiplex PCR; TCRdb's version includes in-frame clones alone and lacks a portion of them. The sample includes roughly 160,000 clones, approximately 80% of them seen just once. The study, taken as a whole, reports: More than 15,000 TCR beta sequences were associated with HLA alleles at 0.05 false discovery rate in a later analysis.

This CDR3 spans 11 amino acids. Germline V gene data show CDR1 as MDHEN and CDR2 as SYDVKM. With 4 bases removed from V and 6 bases from J, the gap between germline ends came to 7 bases. This sequence was found in a man in his fifties in good health and CMV-seropositive. What was sequenced was PBMCs. This sequence joins TRBV28 and TRBJ2-7, with D possibly TRBD2 on 5 matching bases. CDR3 sequence (DNA): TGTGCCAGCAGTTCCGGGGTCGAGCAGTACTTC. Translating gives CASSSGVEQYF.